Below are 7 T cell receptor beta chains sequenced from a single sample in a study of T-cell reconstitution after alpha-beta-depleted transplantation in children (dated by TCRdb to 2016 to 2017). Libraries were made using PCR. The data were produced on an Illumina HiSeq 2500. To normalize quantification of the TCRbeta repertoire, the TCR libraries were built with molecular barcoding that relied on unique molecular identifiers. The raw public data were reprocessed by TCRdb itself: fastp quality trimming at Q25, MiXCR clonotype calling, in-frame beta chains only. All rows with the same CDR3 protein become a single entry with the most common DNA and genes. This sample holds almost 250,000 distinct CDR3 sequences; 20% to 30% were observed only once. The ten largest account for about 2.8% of the sample. The intended sense of this specimen's treatment or condition label: allogeneic hematopoietic cell transplantation with graft depleted of TCRalphabeta T cells and CD19 B cells.

Sequencing was performed on PBMCs, taken before TCRalphabeta/CD19-depleted stem cell transplant. These receptors were taken from a girl aged 2 to 9 with Fanconi anemia, due to receive a stem cell transplant.

J is TRBJ2-3 and V is TRBV7-6; D uncertain. CDR1 is SGHVS and CDR2 is FNYEAQ in the germline V gene. V was clipped by 6 bases and J by 4 bases, with 11 bases between them. There are 13 residues in the CDR3. The CDR3 nucleotides are TGTGCCAGCAGTCTAGGTTATGCAGATACGCAGTATTTT. This gives the protein CASSLGYADTQYF.

This clonotype was seen ten or more times. The rearrangement links TRBV12-3 or TRBV12-4 to TRBJ2-1, with 10 bases matching TRBD2. The V segment lost 2 bases and the J segment 5 bases; nucleotides outside the gene matches: 3. This CDR3 has 15 amino acids. CDR3: CASSLLAGVNNEQFF. Here the CDR3 DNA reads TGTGCCAGCAGTTTACTAGCGGGAGTTAACAATGAGCAGTTCTTC.

V and J are TRBV3-1 and TRBJ2-7; tentative D call: TRBD2 (5 bases). CDR1 is LGHDT and CDR2 is YNNKEL in the germline V gene (reference sequence). This CDR3 is 14 amino acids long. V was trimmed by 3 bases and J by 2 bases, leaving 11 bases between them. CDR3 nucleotides: TGTGCCAGCAGCCATGGCGGACTCACCTACGAGCAGTACTTC. It specifies CASSHGGLTYEQYF.

This clonotype has ten or more counts. The V call is TRBV29-1, the J call TRBJ2-1; 15 nucleotides agree with TRBD2. J gave up 3 bases and V 7 bases, and 7 bases lay outside the gene matches. Germline V gives CDR1 SQVTM, CDR2 ANQGSEA. CDR3 length: 16 residues. This CDR3 reads CSEVPGLAGGYNEQFF. The CDR3 bases are TGCAGCGAGGTTCCGGGACTAGCGGGAGGCTACAATGAGCAGTTCTTC.

This clonotype was seen repeatedly, ten times or more. The V gene is TRBV11-2, the J gene TRBJ2-1; 7 bases are shared with TRBD2. Per germline, CDR1 SGHAT and CDR2 FQNNGV. CDR3 length: 17 amino acids. Losses at the gene ends were 3 bases for V and 2 bases for J; bases not matched to a gene: 10. The CDR3 DNA follows: TGTGCCAGCAGCTTTGGATCAAGCGGGGTACCCTACAATGAGCAGTTCTTC. This sequence encodes CASSFGSSGVPYNEQFF.

This clonotype was observed a handful of times. The chain joins TRBV20-1 to TRBJ2-1, with 14 positions matching TRBD2. CDR1 and CDR2 from the germline V gene are DFQATT and SNEGSKA (reference sequence). The CDR3 is 14 amino acids. V lost 5 bases and J lost 5; bases outside the gene matches: 2. The DNA for the CDR3 is TGCAGTGCTCAGACTAGCGGGGGGGACAATGAGCAGTTCTTC. It codes for CSAQTSGGDNEQFF.

In this sample, this clonotype turned up many times. The rearrangement uses TRBV7-2 and TRBJ2-1, with no clear D. Per the germline V gene, CDR1 is SGHTA and CDR2 is FQGNSA. This CDR3 has 14 amino acids. Trimming removed 5 bases from V and 5 bases from J, with 13 bases in between. CDR3 sequence: CASSIRRTNNEQFF. For the CDR3, the DNA is TGTGCCAGCAGCATTCGACGGACCAACAATGAGCAGTTCTTC.